The present entry profiles one T cell receptor (beta chain) with its context. Its target antigen remains unknown. The record has no base qualities; no much larger clone is one base away. These data come from a study of shared clonotypes between healthy human individuals (dated by TCRdb to 2020 to 2022). About the full investigation: A few men and a couple of women, aged 18 to 49 years, made up the cohort. For each donor, CD4 naive and CD4 memory were each run on three plates, CD8 naive on two plates, and CD8 memory on one plate. The study deeply sequenced blood TCR repertoires of several healthy adults to estimate repertoire size and the extent of clonotype sharing between individuals. Libraries were prepared and TCR repertoires were sequenced by different laboratories using diverse techniques, in order to increase sequencing depth and limit assay-specific biases. Between about 0.85 and 9.5 billion PBMCs per donor were obtained by leukapheresis.

Using the deep immunoSEQ assay, TCR CDR3 regions were amplified from genomic DNA by multiplex PCR. Extracted genomic DNA from each cell subset was spread evenly across all wells of several immunoSEQ 96-well plates, with each plate serving as a replicate. For sorted subsets, about 200 ng genomic DNA, equal to 25,000 to 35,000 T cell genomes, was loaded into each replicate PCR. Purified libraries were measured with a Qubit 3.0 fluorometer, size-checked on a Bioanalyzer 2100, and measured again with the KAPA Library Quantification kit. Every immunoSEQ 96-well plate was sequenced on a dedicated single-read 150-cycle Illumina NextSeq 550 flow cell. The paper's data handling went like this. Because the immunoSEQ output included only junctional sequences and no quality scores, the filtering could not be the same as the filtering used for full-length reads. Sequences were annotated with PyIR, a Python wrapper for IgBLAST v1.9, using IMGT germline references to assign V/J genes and CDR3. Reads with weak V/J assignments (E-value above 1e-6), missing CDR3, stop codons, out-of-frame junctions, or ambiguous translated residues were removed. V3J clonotypes were defined as sequences sharing the same inferred V gene, J gene, and CDR3 amino acid sequence. Percentage overlap between repertoires was calculated by dividing the number of shared unique clonotypes by the size of the smaller repertoire. Richness of each repertoire was evaluated using RTK rarefaction, the Chao1 estimator, and Recon v2.1 estimates of unobserved clonotypes. For all TCRbeta clonotypes obtained by the gDNA method from several donors, generation probabilities were computed with OLGA. TCRdb's version of the immuneACCESS table is confined to in-frame rearrangements and falls short of the full clone set. An unresolved V gene accounts for under half of the shortfall where checked; the remainder is of unknown origin. The V and J calls and clone size were taken over from that table, and D and trimming were inferred from the DNA. This sample comprises 630,000 or so clones, more than 95% of them detected only once. Of the sample, 0.3% is held by the ten largest clones.

CD8 naive samples consisted of CD45RO-negative cells that were positively selected for CCR7, yielding a CD45RA+CCR7+ population without TemRA cells. The donors were healthy, HIV-negative adults with no recently reported acute infections or vaccinations. Every donor was a Caucasian adult residing in Nashville, Tennessee, USA. Blood was collected by leukapheresis, and PBMCs were isolated by Ficoll-Histopaque density gradient centrifugation and then cryopreserved in liquid nitrogen vapor phase. Analytical flow cytometry was used to check the purity and quantity of each magnetically sorted T cell population. Each sorted fraction had its genomic DNA isolated and then quantified by UV absorbance on a Nanodrop 2000c. Broad study findings and their caveats: Sampling was restricted to blood, and TCR repertoires in tissue are likely to differ from TCR repertoires in blood. Clonotypes shared by all four sorted-subset donors showed higher generation probabilities than non-shared clonotypes. Even with the large sequencing depth, rarefaction of the sorted-subset datasets indicated that sequencing was incomplete. When a handful of donors were compared, the shared fraction of clonotypes was about 5.5% for naive CD4, around 4% for naive CD8, about 2.5% for memory CD4, and 0.35% to 0.4% for memory CD8. Based on pairwise subsampling, the degree of clonotype sharing among donors was expected to be affected by sequencing depth. The genetic and exposure-history diversity represented was limited by the small number of donors. Estimated clonotype richness was generally larger for naive than for memory subsets.

Per the germline V gene (reference sequence), SEHNR is the CDR1 and FQNEAQ is the CDR2. V is pared back by 5 bases and J by 5 bases, with 23 bases lying between the germline termini. From cysteine to phenylalanine, the CDR3 is 17 amino acids long. Solely the CDR3 DNA is kept, with 51 bases framed from the first base. The sequencing sample was made of naive CD8+ T cells sorted from blood. Reading the label with the study, this specimen's cell subset or site is: CD45RA+CCR7+. The source of this sequence is a man aged 25 to 45 in good health. The V and J segments used are TRBV7-9 and TRBJ2-3; the D call is possibly TRBD1 or TRBD2, each sharing 5 bases. The DNA sequence follows: TGTGCCAGCAGCAAATTTACCGGGACGGCTGAGGGAGATACGCAGTATTTT. This yields the protein CASSKFTGTAEGDTQYF.